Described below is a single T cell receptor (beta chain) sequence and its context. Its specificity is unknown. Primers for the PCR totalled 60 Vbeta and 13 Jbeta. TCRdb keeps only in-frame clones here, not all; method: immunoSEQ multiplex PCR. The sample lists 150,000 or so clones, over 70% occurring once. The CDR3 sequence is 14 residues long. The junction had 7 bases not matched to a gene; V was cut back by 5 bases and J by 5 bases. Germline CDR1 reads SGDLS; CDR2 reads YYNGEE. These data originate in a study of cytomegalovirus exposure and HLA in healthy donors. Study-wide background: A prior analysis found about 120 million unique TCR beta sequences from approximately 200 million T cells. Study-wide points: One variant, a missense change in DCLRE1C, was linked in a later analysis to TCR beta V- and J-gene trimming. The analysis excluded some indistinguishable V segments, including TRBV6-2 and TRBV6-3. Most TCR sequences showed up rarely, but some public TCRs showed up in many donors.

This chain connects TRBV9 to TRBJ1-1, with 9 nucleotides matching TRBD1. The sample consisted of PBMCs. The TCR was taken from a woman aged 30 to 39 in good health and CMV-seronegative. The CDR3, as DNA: TGTGCCAGCAGGTCTCTAGGACAGGGGACTGAAGCTTTCTTT. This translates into CASRSLGQGTEAFF.